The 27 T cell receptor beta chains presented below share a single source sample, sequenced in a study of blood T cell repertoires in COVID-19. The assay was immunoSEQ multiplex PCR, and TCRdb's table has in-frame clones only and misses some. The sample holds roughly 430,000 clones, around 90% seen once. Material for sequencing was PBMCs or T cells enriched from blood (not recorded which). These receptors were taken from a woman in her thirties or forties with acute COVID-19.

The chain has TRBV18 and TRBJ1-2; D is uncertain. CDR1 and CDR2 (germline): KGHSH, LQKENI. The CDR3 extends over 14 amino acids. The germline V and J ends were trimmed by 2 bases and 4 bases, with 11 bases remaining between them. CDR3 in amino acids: CASSPSGGFYGYTF. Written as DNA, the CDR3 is TGTGCCAGCTCACCATCAGGAGGGTTCTATGGCTACACCTTC.

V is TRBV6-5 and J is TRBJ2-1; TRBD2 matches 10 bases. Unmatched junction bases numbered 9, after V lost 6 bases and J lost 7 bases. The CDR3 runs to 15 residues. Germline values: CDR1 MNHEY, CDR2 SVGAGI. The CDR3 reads CASSRSGGKKNEQFF. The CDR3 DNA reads TGTGCCAGCAGCCGTAGCGGGGGGAAAAAGAATGAGCAGTTCTTC.

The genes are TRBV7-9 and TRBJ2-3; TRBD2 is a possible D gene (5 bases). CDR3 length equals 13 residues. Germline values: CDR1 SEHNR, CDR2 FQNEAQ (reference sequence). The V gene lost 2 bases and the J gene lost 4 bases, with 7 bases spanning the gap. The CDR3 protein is CASSLTSPDTQYF. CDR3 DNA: TGTGCCAGCAGCTTAACTAGTCCAGATACGCAGTATTTT.

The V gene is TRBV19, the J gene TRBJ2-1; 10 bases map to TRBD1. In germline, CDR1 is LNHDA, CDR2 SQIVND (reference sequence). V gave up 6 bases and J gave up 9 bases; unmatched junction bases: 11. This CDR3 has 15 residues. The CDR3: CASRPGTGVMPEQFF. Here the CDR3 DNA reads TGTGCCAGTAGGCCTGGGACAGGGGTTATGCCTGAGCAGTTCTTC. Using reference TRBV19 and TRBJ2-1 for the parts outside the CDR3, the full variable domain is DGGITQSPKYLFRKEGQNVTLSCEQNLNHDAMYWYRQDPGQGLRLIYYSQIVNDFQKGDIAEGYSVSREKKESFPLTVTSAQKNPTAFYLCASRPGTGVMPEQFFGPGTRLTVL.

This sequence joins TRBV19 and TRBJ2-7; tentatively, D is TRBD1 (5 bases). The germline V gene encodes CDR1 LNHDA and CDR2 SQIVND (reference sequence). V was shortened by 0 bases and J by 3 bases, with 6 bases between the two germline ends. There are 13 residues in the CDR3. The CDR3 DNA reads TGTGCCAGTAGTATAGACAGGGACTACGAGCAGTACTTC. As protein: CASSIDRDYEQYF.

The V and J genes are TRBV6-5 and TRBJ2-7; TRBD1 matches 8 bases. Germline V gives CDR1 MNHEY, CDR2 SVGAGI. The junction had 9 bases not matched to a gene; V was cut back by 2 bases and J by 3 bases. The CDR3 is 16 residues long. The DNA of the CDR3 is TGTGCCAGCAGTTACCTGAAGCCCGGGACAGGCTACGAGCAGTACTTC. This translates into CASSYLKPGTGYEQYF.

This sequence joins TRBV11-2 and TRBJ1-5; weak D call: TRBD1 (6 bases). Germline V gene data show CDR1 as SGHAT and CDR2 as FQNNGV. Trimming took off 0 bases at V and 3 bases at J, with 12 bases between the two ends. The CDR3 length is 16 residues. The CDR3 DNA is TGTGCCAGCAGCTTAGATCTAGGACAGTTCAATCAGCCCCAGCATTTT. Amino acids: CASSLDLGQFNQPQHF.

This chain's CDR3 is CASSLSGTEAFF. The CDR3 DNA reads TGTGCCAGCAGCTTGTCGGGCACTGAAGCTTTCTTT. The genes are TRBV7-9 and TRBJ1-1; D remains unclear. Germline CDR1 SEHNR, CDR2 FQNEAQ (reference sequence). CDR3 size: 12 residues. V was pared by 3 bases and J by 4 bases, with 6 bases between.

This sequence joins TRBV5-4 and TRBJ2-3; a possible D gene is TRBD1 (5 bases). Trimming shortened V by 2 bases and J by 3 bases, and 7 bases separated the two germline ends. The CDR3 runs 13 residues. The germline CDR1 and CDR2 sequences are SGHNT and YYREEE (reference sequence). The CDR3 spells CASSFQGTDTQYF. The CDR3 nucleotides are TGTGCCAGCAGCTTCCAGGGTACAGATACGCAGTATTTT.

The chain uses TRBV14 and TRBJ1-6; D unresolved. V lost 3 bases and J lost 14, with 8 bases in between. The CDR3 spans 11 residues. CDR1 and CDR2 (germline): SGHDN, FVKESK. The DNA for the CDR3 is TGTGCCAGCAGCCAGTCCGGGTCCCTCCACTTT. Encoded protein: CASSQSGSLHF. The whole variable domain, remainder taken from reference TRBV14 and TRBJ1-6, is EAGVTQFPSHSVIEKGQTVTLRCDPISGHDNLYWYRRVMGKEIKFLLHFVKESKQDESGMPNNRFLAERTGGTYSTLKVQPAELEDSGVYFCASSQSGSLHFGNGTRLTVT.

The CDR3 sequence: CASSLLTGGMFYGYTF. CDR3 in DNA: TGTGCCAGCAGCCTACTGACAGGGGGCATGTTCTATGGCTACACCTTC. V is TRBV3-1 (or the pseudogene TRBV3-2) and J is TRBJ1-2; 10 bases are shared with TRBD1. The V gene end was trimmed by 4 bases and the J gene end by 4 bases; junction bases not matched to a gene: 9. The CDR3 length is 16 residues. Germline V gene sequence: CDR1 LGHDT, CDR2 YNNKEL (reference sequence).

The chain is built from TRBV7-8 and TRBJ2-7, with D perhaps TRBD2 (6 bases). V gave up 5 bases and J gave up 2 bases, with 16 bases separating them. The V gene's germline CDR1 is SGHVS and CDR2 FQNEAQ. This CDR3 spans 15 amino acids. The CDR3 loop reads CASSQPWDSTYEQYF. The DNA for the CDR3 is TGTGCCAGCAGCCAGCCCTGGGACTCCACCTACGAGCAGTACTTC.

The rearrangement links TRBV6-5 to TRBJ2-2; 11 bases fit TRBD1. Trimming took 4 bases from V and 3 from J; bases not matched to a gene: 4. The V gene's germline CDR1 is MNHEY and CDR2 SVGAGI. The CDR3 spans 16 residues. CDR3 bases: TGTGCCAGCAGTTGGACAGGGGGCGCCGACACCGGGGAGCTGTTTTTT. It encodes CASSWTGGADTGELFF.

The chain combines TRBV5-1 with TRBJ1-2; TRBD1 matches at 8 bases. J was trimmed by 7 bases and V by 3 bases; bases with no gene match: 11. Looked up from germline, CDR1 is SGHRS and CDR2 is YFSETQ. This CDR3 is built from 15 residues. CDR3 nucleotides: TGCGCCAGCAGCTCGACTTACAGGGGGGACTCTGGCTACACCTTC. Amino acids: CASSSTYRGDSGYTF.

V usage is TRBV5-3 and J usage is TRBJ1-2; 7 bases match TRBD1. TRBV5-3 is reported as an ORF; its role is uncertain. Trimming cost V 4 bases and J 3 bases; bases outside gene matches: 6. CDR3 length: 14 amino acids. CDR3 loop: CARSPAGQDYGYTF. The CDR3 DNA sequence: TGTGCCAGAAGCCCGGCCGGACAGGACTATGGCTACACCTTC.

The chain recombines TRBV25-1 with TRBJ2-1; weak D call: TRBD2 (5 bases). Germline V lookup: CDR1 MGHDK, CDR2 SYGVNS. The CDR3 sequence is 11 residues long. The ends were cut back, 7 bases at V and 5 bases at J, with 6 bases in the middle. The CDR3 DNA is TGTGCCAGCACTAGCCACAATGAGCAGTTCTTC. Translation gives CASTSHNEQFF.

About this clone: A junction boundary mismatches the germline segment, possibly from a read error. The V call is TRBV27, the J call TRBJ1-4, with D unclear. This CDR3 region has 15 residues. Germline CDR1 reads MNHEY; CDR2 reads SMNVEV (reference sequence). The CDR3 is CASSPRRPTNEKLFF. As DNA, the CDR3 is TGTGCCAGCAGTCCTCGGAGGCCAACAAATGAAAAACTGTTTTTT.

DNA of the CDR3: TGCAGCGTTGACCCCCAACAGGGGACTAACACTGAAGCTTTCTTT. Protein sequence: CSVDPQQGTNTEAFF. V usage is TRBV29-1 and J usage is TRBJ1-1, with 7 bases aligning to TRBD1. In germline, CDR1 is SQVTM, CDR2 ANQGSEA. The CDR3 is 15 amino acids. V dropped 3 bases and J dropped 2; count of bases not matched to a gene: 9.

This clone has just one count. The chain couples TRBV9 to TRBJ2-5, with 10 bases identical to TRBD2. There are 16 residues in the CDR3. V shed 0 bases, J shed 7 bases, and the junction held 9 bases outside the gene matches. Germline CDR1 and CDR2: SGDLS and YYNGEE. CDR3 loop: CASSVAETSGRGTQYF. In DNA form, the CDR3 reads TGTGCCAGCAGCGTAGCCGAGACTAGCGGGCGGGGGACCCAGTACTTC.

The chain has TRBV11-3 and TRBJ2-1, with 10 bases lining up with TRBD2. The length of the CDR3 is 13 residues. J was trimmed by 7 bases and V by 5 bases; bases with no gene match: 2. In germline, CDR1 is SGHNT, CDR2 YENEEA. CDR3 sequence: CASSILAGNEQFF. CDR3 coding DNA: TGTGCCAGCAGCATACTAGCGGGGAATGAGCAGTTCTTC.

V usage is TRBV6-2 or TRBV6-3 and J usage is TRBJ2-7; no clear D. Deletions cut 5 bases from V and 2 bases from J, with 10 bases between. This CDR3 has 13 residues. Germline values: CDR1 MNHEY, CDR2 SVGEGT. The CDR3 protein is CASSQTAAYEQYF. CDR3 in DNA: TGTGCCAGCAGTCAGACTGCCGCCTACGAGCAGTACTTC.

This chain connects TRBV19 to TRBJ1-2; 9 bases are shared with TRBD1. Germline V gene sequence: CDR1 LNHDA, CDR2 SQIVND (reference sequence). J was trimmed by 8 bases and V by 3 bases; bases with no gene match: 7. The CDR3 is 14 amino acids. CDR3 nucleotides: TGTGCCAGTAGTATTGAGACAGGGGGAAGCGGCTACACCTTC. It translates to CASSIETGGSGYTF. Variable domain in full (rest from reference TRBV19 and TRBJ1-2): DGGITQSPKYLFRKEGQNVTLSCEQNLNHDAMYWYRQDPGQGLRLIYYSQIVNDFQKGDIAEGYSVSREKKESFPLTVTSAQKNPTAFYLCASSIETGGSGYTFGSGTRLTVV.

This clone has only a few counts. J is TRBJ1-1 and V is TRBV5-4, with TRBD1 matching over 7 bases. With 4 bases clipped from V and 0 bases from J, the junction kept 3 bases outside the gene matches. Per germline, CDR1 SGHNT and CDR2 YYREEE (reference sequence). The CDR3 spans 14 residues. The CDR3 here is CASSRGQLNTEAFF. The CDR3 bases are TGTGCCAGCAGCCGGGGACAGCTGAACACTGAAGCTTTCTTT.

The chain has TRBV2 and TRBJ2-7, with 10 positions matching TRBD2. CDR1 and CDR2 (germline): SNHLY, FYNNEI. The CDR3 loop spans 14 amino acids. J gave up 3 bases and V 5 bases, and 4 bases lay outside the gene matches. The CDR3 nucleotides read TGTGCCAGCAGTTCTAGCGGGGGCTTCTACGAGCAGTACTTC. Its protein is CASSSSGGFYEQYF. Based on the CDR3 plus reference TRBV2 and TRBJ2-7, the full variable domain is EPEVTQTPSHQVTQMGQEVILRCVPISNHLYFYWYRQILGQKVEFLVSFYNNEISEKSEIFDDQFSVERPDGSNFTLKIRSTKLEDSAMYFCASSSSGGFYEQYFGPGTRLTVT.

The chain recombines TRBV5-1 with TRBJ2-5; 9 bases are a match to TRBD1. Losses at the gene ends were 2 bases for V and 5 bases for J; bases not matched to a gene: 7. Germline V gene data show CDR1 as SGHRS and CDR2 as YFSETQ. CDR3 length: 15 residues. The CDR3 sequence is CASSFVGQGLETQYF. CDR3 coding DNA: TGCGCCAGCAGCTTTGTCGGACAGGGGCTTGAGACCCAGTACTTC.

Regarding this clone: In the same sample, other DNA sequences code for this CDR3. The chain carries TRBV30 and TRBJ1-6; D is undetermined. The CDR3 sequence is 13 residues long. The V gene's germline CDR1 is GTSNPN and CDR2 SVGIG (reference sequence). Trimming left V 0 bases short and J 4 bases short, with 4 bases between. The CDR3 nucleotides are TGTGCCTGGAGTGTATCTTATAATTCACCCCTCCACTTT. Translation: CAWSVSYNSPLHF. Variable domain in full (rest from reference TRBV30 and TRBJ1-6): SQTIHQWPATLVQPVGSPLSLECTVEGTSNPNLYWYRQAAGRGLQLLFYSVGIGQISSEVPQNLSASRPQDRQFILSSKKLLLSDSGFYLCAWSVSYNSPLHFGNGTRLTVT.

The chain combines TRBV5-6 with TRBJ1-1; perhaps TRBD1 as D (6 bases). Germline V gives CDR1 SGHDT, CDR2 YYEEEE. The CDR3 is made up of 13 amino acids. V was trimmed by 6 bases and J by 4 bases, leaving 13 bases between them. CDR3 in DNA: TGTGCCAGCATAGAGGGCAGGGGCACTGAAGCTTTCTTT. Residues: CASIEGRGTEAFF.